This T cell receptor beta chain appears in the sequencing data of a study of PD-1 blockade in classical Hodgkin lymphoma. Study results and caveats: A significant rise in TCR diversity was seen by C4D1 for CD4+ cells but not for CD8+ cells.

Method: immunoSEQ multiplex PCR; TCRdb's copy keeps in-frame clones and lacks some. The table has about 110,000 clones, roughly nine tenths seen once. As concerns this clone: Its antigen is unknown.

The germline V and J ends were trimmed by 4 bases and 4 bases, with 14 bases remaining between them. CDR1 and CDR2 (germline): LNHDA, SQIVND (reference sequence). This CDR3 region has 15 residues. All patients relapsed after autologous stem cell transplantation, and brentuximab vedotin exposure varied. The sequence was collected from a human donor with classical Hodgkin lymphoma. The V gene is TRBV19, the J gene TRBJ1-5, with a weak D call TRBD1 (6 bases). The sample here was peripheral blood mononuclear cells (PBMCs), taken before the second cycle of nivolumab. CDR3 nucleotide sequence: TGTGCCAGTAGTACCACCAGGGGATGGAATCAGCCCCAGCATTTT. Protein sequence: CASSTTRGWNQPQHF.